One sample yielded the 28 T cell receptor beta chains listed below, sequenced in a study of T cell responses to AZD1222 COVID-19 vaccine. Data came from immunoSEQ multiplex PCR; TCRdb stores just in-frame clones and leaves some out. The table shows 150,000 to 200,000 clones, with 85% to 90% occurring only once. The source was peripheral blood, collected on day 0 of AZD1222 vaccination. Source of these receptors: an adult in good health.

This chain links TRBV5-1 with TRBJ2-2; no definite D call. The V gene lost 2 bases and the J gene lost 4 bases, with 9 bases spanning the gap. The CDR3 is 14 residues long. From germline, CDR1 is SGHRS and CDR2 YFSETQ. CDR3 sequence reads: CASSFASVTGELFF. The DNA for the CDR3 is TGCGCCAGCAGCTTTGCATCCGTCACCGGGGAGCTGTTTTTT.

V and J are TRBV7-2 and TRBJ2-5; perhaps TRBD2 as D (6 bases). Germline V lookup: CDR1 SGHTA, CDR2 FQGNSA. V gave up 1 base and J gave up 6 bases, with 12 bases separating them. This CDR3 spans 14 amino acids. CDR3 sequence (DNA): TGTGCCAGCAGCTTAGAATTGCGGGGAAAGACCCAGTACTTC. Protein product: CASSLELRGKTQYF.

In this sample, this clone turned up a few times. The chain recombines TRBV24-1 with TRBJ1-3; D is ambiguous. Germline CDR1 KGHDR, CDR2 SFDVKD. This CDR3 has 12 amino acids. V was cut by 3 bases and J by 2 bases, with 1 base left in between. CDR3 DNA: TGTGCCACCAGTGATCCTGGAAACACCATATATTTT. This codes for CATSDPGNTIYF.

This clone was detected ten times or more. This sequence joins TRBV28 and TRBJ2-7, with D tentatively TRBD1 (5 bases). The CDR3 runs to 17 residues. CDR1 is MDHEN, CDR2 SYDVKM, per germline. V was pared by 2 bases and J by 2 bases, with 19 bases between. The DNA of the CDR3 is TGTGCCAGCAGTTTAGTCCCAGCAGGGCTTCTAACCTACGAGCAGTACTTC. Its protein product is CASSLVPAGLLTYEQYF.

The CDR3 loop reads CASSEGVVGNQPQHF. The CDR3 bases are TGTGCCAGCAGTGAAGGGGTAGTCGGAAATCAGCCCCAGCATTTT. The chain is built from TRBV6-1 and TRBJ1-5; the D is unclear. The CDR3 loop spans 15 amino acids. V lost 1 base and J lost 4, with 11 bases in between. Germline CDR1 reads MNHNS; CDR2 reads SASEGT.

The chain combines TRBV7-2 with TRBJ1-5, with no clear D. Trimming cost V 3 bases and J 0 bases, with 12 bases left between them. Germline V gene lookup returns CDR1 SGHTA and CDR2 FQGNSA. This CDR3 contains 16 residues. CDR3 region: CASSFNQLYSNQPQHF. In DNA form, the CDR3 reads TGTGCCAGCAGCTTCAACCAGCTTTATAGCAATCAGCCCCAGCATTTT.

The V call is TRBV27, the J call TRBJ2-6, with D possibly called TRBD1 or TRBD2 (6 bases each). V was shortened by 1 base and J by 3 bases, with 16 bases between the two germline ends. Per germline, CDR1 MNHEY and CDR2 SMNVEV (reference sequence). The CDR3 is 18 amino acids. The CDR3 protein is CASSLLGRGGVGANVLTF. The CDR3, as DNA: TGTGCCAGCAGTTTATTAGGCAGGGGAGGAGTTGGGGCCAACGTCCTGACTTTC.

The gene calls are TRBV2 and TRBJ1-6, with 10 bases aligning to TRBD1. V lost 4 bases to trimming and J lost 6 bases; unmatched junction nucleotides: 3. Germline CDR1 SNHLY, CDR2 FYNNEI. There are 15 residues in the CDR3. This chain's CDR3 is CASSGQGARNSPLHF. The CDR3 region has the DNA TGTGCCAGCAGTGGACAGGGGGCCCGTAATTCACCCCTCCACTTT.

The sample holds one count of this clone. The CDR3 nucleotides read TGTGCCACCCACGAGGCTACTGGGGCCAACGTCCTGACTTTC. This codes for CATHEATGANVLTF. The rearrangement links TRBV28 to TRBJ2-6; D gene unclear. This CDR3 is built from 14 residues. Germline CDR1 and CDR2: MDHEN and SYDVKM. The V and J ends lost 10 bases and 2 bases respectively, with 12 bases between them.

The chain links TRBV6-5 to TRBJ2-7, with 7 bases fitting TRBD1. CDR1 MNHEY and CDR2 SVGAGI come from the germline V gene. CDR3 length: 15 residues. V lost 6 bases, J lost 1 base, and 9 bases stayed unmatched. DNA of the CDR3: TGTGCCAGCAGAGATATCCGGGACAGATCCTACGAGCAGTACTTC. Protein sequence: CASRDIRDRSYEQYF.

The rearrangement uses TRBV5-6 and TRBJ2-4; a weak D match, TRBD1 (6 bases). Germline values: CDR1 SGHDT, CDR2 YYEEEE. The ends were cut back, 0 bases at V and 3 bases at J, with 10 bases in the middle. The CDR3 length is 15 residues. CDR3 sequence reads: CASSLGRGGKNIQYF. In DNA, the CDR3 is TGTGCCAGCAGCTTGGGCAGGGGTGGCAAAAACATTCAGTACTTC.

This chain joins TRBV29-1 and TRBJ2-3; 11 nucleotides agree with TRBD2. V was clipped by 7 bases and J by 6 bases; unmatched bases: 6. CDR3 length: 13 amino acids. CDR1 SQVTM and CDR2 ANQGSEA come from the germline V gene. The CDR3 reads CSGRLAGRDTQYF. DNA of the CDR3: TGCAGCGGACGACTAGCGGGGAGGGATACGCAGTATTTT.

This clone was observed a few times. CDR3 sequence reads: CASSQDSVTTNEKLFF. The CDR3 DNA is TGCGCCAGCAGCCAGGACAGTGTTACAACTAATGAAAAACTGTTTTTT. The genes are TRBV4-1 and TRBJ1-4, with TRBD1 as a possible D gene (6 bases). This CDR3 spans 16 amino acids. CDR1 MGHRA and CDR2 YSYEKL come from the germline V gene. V was shortened by 3 bases and J by 0 bases, with 11 bases between the two germline ends.

The J gene is TRBJ1-2, the V gene TRBV30; no reliable D call. The germline V gene encodes CDR1 GTSNPN and CDR2 SVGIG (reference sequence). The V end lost 3 bases, the J end lost 8 bases, and 13 bases lay between the germline ends. The CDR3 is 12 amino acids. The CDR3 loop is CAWSRASVGYTF. DNA of the CDR3: TGTGCCTGGAGCCGGGCATCGGTCGGCTACACCTTC.

The J gene is TRBJ2-1, the V gene TRBV6-4, with 11 bases fitting TRBD2. Germline trimming cut 6 bases from V and 4 bases from J; bases unmatched to any gene: 5. Per germline, CDR1 MRHNA and CDR2 SNTAGT. CDR3 size: 15 residues. The CDR3 reads CASRNSGGDYNEQFF. DNA of the CDR3: TGTGCCAGCAGGAATAGCGGGGGGGATTACAATGAGCAGTTCTTC.

The chain joins TRBV19 to TRBJ1-2, with D uncertain. CDR3 length: 12 residues. The V and J ends lost 5 bases and 4 bases respectively, with 8 bases between them. Per germline, CDR1 LNHDA and CDR2 SQIVND (reference sequence). CDR3: CASSLQSYGYTF. In DNA, the CDR3 is TGTGCCAGTAGTTTACAGAGCTATGGCTACACCTTC.

V and J are TRBV18 and TRBJ2-4; weak D call: TRBD2 (5 bases). V gave up 3 bases and J gave up 0 bases, with 12 bases separating them. The CDR3 consists of 16 residues. Germline values: CDR1 KGHSH, CDR2 LQKENI. DNA for the CDR3: TGTGCCAGCTCACCTAGGAGGTTTTCAGCCAAAAACATTCAGTACTTC. It is translated as CASSPRRFSAKNIQYF.

This chain uses TRBV24-1 with TRBJ1-5, with TRBD1 matching 10 bases. The CDR3 loop spans 14 amino acids. V was clipped by 7 bases and J by 4 bases; unmatched bases: 3. From germline, CDR1 is KGHDR and CDR2 SFDVKD. The CDR3 region is CATRGTGENQPQHF. In DNA form, the CDR3 reads TGTGCCACCAGGGGGACAGGGGAGAATCAGCCCCAGCATTTT.

The chain is built from TRBV18 and TRBJ1-2, with TRBD1 identical over 7 bases. Looked up from germline, CDR1 is KGHSH and CDR2 is LQKENI. The CDR3 has 15 residues. Unmatched junction bases numbered 9, after V lost 5 bases and J lost 3 bases. The CDR3 sequence: CASSENRQGDYGYTF. The CDR3 DNA sequence: TGTGCCAGCTCAGAAAACCGACAGGGCGACTATGGCTACACCTTC.

The chain joins TRBV4-3 to TRBJ2-1; 11 nucleotides agree with TRBD2. Germline V gene sequence: CDR1 LGHNA, CDR2 YSLEER. J gave up 4 bases and V 0 bases, and 8 bases lay outside the gene matches. The CDR3 is 18 residues long. CDR3 loop: CASSQEDRTSGPYNEQFF. The CDR3 DNA sequence: TGCGCCAGCAGCCAAGAAGACAGGACTAGCGGGCCTTACAATGAGCAGTTCTTC.

The CDR3 DNA follows: TGTGCCAGCAGCTTAGTGGTCCTAGCGGGGCGCCACAATGAGCAGTTCTTC. Translation: CASSLVVLAGRHNEQFF. The gene calls are TRBV7-9 and TRBJ2-1; TRBD2 matches at 9 bases. The V gene end was trimmed by 1 base and the J gene end by 5 bases; junction bases not matched to a gene: 9. The CDR3 is 17 residues long. Germline CDR1 is SEHNR and CDR2 is FQNEAQ (reference sequence).

The chain is built from TRBV19 and TRBJ1-5; TRBD1 matches 8 bases. V shed 1 base and J 1 base; nucleotides not matched to a gene: 6. The CDR3 has 17 amino acids. CDR1 LNHDA and CDR2 SQIVND come from the germline V gene (reference sequence). The CDR3 reads CASSIGWQGASNQPQHF. The CDR3 DNA reads TGTGCCAGTAGTATAGGGTGGCAGGGGGCGAGCAATCAGCCCCAGCATTTT.

The CDR3 DNA sequence: TGTGCCAGCTCACCCTGGACAGCAACTAATGAAAAACTGTTTTTT. Amino acids: CASSPWTATNEKLFF. The chain is built from TRBV18 and TRBJ1-4, with D possibly matching TRBD1 (6 bases). Trimming stripped 3 bases from V and 0 bases from J, with 8 bases between. CDR3 length equals 15 residues. CDR1 is KGHSH and CDR2 is LQKENI in the germline V gene.

This rearrangement joins TRBV30 to TRBJ2-3, with 8 bases lining up with TRBD2. Germline V lookup: CDR1 GTSNPN, CDR2 SVGIG (reference sequence). This CDR3 contains 14 residues. The junction had 3 bases not matched to a gene; V was cut back by 3 bases and J by 1 base. CDR3 in amino acids: CAWSRSGGTDTQYF. The CDR3, as DNA: TGTGCCTGGAGCCGTAGCGGGGGCACAGATACGCAGTATTTT.

Details on this clone: Other DNA sequences in the sample encode the same CDR3. CDR3 DNA: TGTGCCAGCAGTCCGAACACAGGGAACAATTATGGCTACACCTTC. Its translation is CASSPNTGNNYGYTF. The chain employs TRBV28 and TRBJ1-2; possibly TRBD1 for D (6 bases). CDR1 MDHEN and CDR2 SYDVKM come from the germline V gene. Trimming stripped 5 bases from V and 5 bases from J, with 18 bases between. This CDR3 is built from 15 residues.

This clone was seen a single time. The J gene is TRBJ1-3, the V gene TRBV4-3; D gene ambiguous. V lost 0 bases and J 0 bases, leaving 6 bases between the germline ends. The germline gives CDR1 LGHNA, CDR2 YSLEER. CDR3 size: 15 residues. The CDR3 loop is CASSQERSSGNTIYF. Written as DNA, the CDR3 is TGCGCCAGCAGCCAAGAAAGAAGCTCTGGAAACACCATATATTTT.

The V and J genes are TRBV3-1 (or the pseudogene TRBV3-2) and TRBJ1-2; TRBD1 aligns across 7 bases. The CDR3 covers 15 residues. The V and J ends lost 4 bases and 0 bases, in that order; junction bases with no gene match: 5. Germline V gives CDR1 LGHDT, CDR2 YNNKEL (reference sequence). CDR3 in amino acids: CASSRGTAPNYGYTF. CDR3 DNA: TGTGCCAGCAGCCGAGGGACAGCCCCTAACTATGGCTACACCTTC.

The V call is TRBV10-3, the J call TRBJ1-5, with TRBD1 matching over 7 bases. CDR1 and CDR2 (germline): ENHRY, SYGVKD. The V segment lost 0 bases and the J segment 4 bases; nucleotides outside the gene matches: 3. CDR3 length: 15 residues. The CDR3: CAISESGGQNQPQHF. In nucleotides, the CDR3 is TGTGCCATCAGTGAGTCTGGGGGACAGAATCAGCCCCAGCATTTT.